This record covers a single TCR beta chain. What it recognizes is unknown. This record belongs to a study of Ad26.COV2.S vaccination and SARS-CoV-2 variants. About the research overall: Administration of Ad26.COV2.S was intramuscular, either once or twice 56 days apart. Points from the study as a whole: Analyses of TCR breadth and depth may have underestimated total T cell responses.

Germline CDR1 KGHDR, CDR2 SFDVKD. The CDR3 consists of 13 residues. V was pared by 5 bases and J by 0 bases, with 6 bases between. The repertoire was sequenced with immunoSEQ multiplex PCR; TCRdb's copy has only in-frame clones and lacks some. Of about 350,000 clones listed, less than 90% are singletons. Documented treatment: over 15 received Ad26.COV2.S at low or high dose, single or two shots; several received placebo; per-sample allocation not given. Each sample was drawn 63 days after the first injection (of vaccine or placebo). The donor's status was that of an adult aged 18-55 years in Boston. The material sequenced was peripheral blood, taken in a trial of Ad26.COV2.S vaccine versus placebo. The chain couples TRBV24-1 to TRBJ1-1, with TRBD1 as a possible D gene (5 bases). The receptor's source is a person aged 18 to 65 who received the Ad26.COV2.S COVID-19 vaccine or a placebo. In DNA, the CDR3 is TGTGCCACCAGTGCGACAGTGAACACTGAAGCTTTCTTT. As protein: CATSATVNTEAFF.